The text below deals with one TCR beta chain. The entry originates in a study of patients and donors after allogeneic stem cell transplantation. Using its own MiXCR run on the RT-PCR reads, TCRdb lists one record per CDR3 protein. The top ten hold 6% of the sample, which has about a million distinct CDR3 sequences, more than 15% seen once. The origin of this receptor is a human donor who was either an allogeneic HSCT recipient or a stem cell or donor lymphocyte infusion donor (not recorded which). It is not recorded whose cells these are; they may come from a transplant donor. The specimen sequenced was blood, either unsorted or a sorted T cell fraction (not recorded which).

The CDR3: CASSLEVAGNHEQYF. Written as DNA, the CDR3 is TGTGCCAGCAGCTTAGAGGTAGCGGGGAACCACGAGCAGTACTTC. The J gene is TRBJ2-7, the V gene TRBV11-1; TRBD2 matches 8 bases. The CDR3 has 15 residues. CDR1 is SGHAT, CDR2 FQDESV, per germline (reference sequence). V lost 1 base, J lost 5 bases, and 7 bases stayed unmatched.